The present entry profiles one TCR beta chain with its context. The data stem from a study of blood T cell repertoires in COVID-19. Study in general: T cells, B-cell-depleted T cells, or PBMCs provided the cDNA or gDNA that served as material.

Only in-frame clones appear in the TCRdb table, and some are missing; sequencing was by immunoSEQ multiplex PCR. The data show roughly 150,000 clones, over 70% seen once. Material for sequencing was peripheral blood. The TCR sequence derives from a woman in her seventies who had recovered from COVID-19.

DNA for the CDR3: TGTGCCAGCAGCTTAACTCCCCCAAGGGAGCGGACTAGCGATGAGCAGTTCTTC. It yields the protein CASSLTPPRERTSDEQFF. The chain links TRBV7-3 to TRBJ2-1; 9 positions agree with TRBD2. V lost 0 bases to trimming and J lost 8 bases; unmatched junction nucleotides: 14. The CDR3 sequence is 18 residues long. Germline V gene sequence: CDR1 SGHTA, CDR2 FQGTGA.